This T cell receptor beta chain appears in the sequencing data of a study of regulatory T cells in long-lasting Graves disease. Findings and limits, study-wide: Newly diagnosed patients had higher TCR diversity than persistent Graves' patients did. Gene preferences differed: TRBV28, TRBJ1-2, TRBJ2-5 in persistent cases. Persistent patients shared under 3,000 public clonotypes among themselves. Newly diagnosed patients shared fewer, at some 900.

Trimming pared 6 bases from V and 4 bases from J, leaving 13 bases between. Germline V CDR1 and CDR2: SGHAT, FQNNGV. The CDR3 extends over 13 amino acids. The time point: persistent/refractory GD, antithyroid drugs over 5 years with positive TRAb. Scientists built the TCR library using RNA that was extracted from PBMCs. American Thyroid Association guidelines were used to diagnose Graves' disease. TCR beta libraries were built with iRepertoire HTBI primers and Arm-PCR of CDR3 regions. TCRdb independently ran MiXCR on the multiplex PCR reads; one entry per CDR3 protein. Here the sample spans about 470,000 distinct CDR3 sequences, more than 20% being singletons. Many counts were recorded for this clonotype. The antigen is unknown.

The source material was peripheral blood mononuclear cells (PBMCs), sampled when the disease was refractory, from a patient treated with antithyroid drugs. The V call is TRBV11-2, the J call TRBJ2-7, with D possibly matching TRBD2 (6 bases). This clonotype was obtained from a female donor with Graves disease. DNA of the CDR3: TGTGCCAGCAGGGGACTGAAATCTTACGAGCAGTACTTC. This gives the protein CASRGLKSYEQYF.